One and the same sample provided the 30 T cell receptor beta chains below, sequenced in a study of CD8 T cells in ankylosing spondylitis (dated by TCRdb to 2016 to 2017). The method behind the library was 5' RACE. TCRdb lists the instrument as Illumina HiSeq 2500. TCRdb applied fastp at Q25 and MiXCR to the public reads, then kept only in-frame beta chains. Rows are combined by CDR3 protein, so each entry shows the most common genes and DNA. The sample has approximately 340,000 distinct CDR3 sequences on record, around 15% of them singletons. Less than 1.1% of the sample lies in the top ten. The sequenced material came from blood, either unsorted or a sorted T cell fraction (not recorded which). The receptors originated from a male donor with ankylosing spondylitis or in good health (not recorded which).

This clonotype has only a few counts. The chain employs TRBV9 and TRBJ1-6, with a tentative D call TRBD1 (5 bases). CDR3 length: 16 amino acids. Germline V gives CDR1 SGDLS, CDR2 YYNGEE. Trimming left V 3 bases short and J 7 bases short, with 17 bases between. CDR3 in DNA: TGTGCCAGCAGCGGGATACCGGGACTCCAAAATTCACCCCTCCACTTT. Its translation: CASSGIPGLQNSPLHF.

At least ten counts were recorded for this clonotype. The chain joins TRBV12-3 or TRBV12-4 to TRBJ1-6; D uncertain. This CDR3 has 13 amino acids. V lost 5 bases and J lost 7, with 9 bases in between. CDR3: CASSGVANSPLHF. For the CDR3, the DNA is TGTGCCAGCAGTGGGGTCGCCAATTCACCCCTCCACTTT.

The chain carries TRBV20-1 and TRBJ2-1; possible D gene TRBD2, 6 bases. The germline CDR1 and CDR2 sequences are DFQATT and SNEGSKA (reference sequence). This CDR3 comprises 15 residues. The germline V and J ends were trimmed by 0 bases and 7 bases, with 16 bases remaining between them. DNA of the CDR3: TGCAGTGCTAGAGATTCCGGGCAGGGAGGAAATGAGCAGTTCTTC. As protein: CSARDSGQGGNEQFF.

The chain has TRBV12-3 or TRBV12-4 and TRBJ2-1, with 12 bases matching TRBD2. Germline trimming cut 6 bases from V and 0 bases from J; bases unmatched to any gene: 6. The CDR3 runs to 17 residues. CDR3 sequence: CASRGKLAGGSYNEQFF. The DNA for the CDR3 is TGTGCCAGCAGGGGGAAACTAGCGGGAGGCTCCTACAATGAGCAGTTCTTC.

This clonotype was seen more than once but under ten times. V is TRBV15 and J is TRBJ2-2; tentative D call: TRBD1 (5 bases). This CDR3 region has 14 residues. Trimming pared 4 bases from V and 1 base from J, leaving 7 bases between. Germline CDR1 LNHNV, CDR2 YYDKDF (reference sequence). CDR3 coding DNA: TGTGCCACCAGCATCCAGGGGAACACCGGGGAGCTGTTTTTT. Encoded protein: CATSIQGNTGELFF.

The CDR3 bases are TGTGCCATCAACCACAATCAAGGAAGTGGCTACACCTTC. Its protein is CAINHNQGSGYTF. The rearrangement links TRBV10-3 to TRBJ1-2; D uncertain. Germline V lookup: CDR1 ENHRY, CDR2 SYGVKD. This CDR3 is built from 13 residues. Trimming cost V 7 bases and J 7 bases, with 16 bases left between them.

Of note for this clonotype: At one of its ends the junction is not consistent with the germline gene, which may arise from a read error. The V gene is TRBV12-3 or TRBV12-4, the J gene TRBJ2-7; 11 bases match TRBD2. This CDR3 is built from 16 residues. In nucleotides, the CDR3 is TGTGCCATCAGTTTAGCCCTAACTAGCGGGAGACGGCGGCAGTACTTC. Amino acids: CAISLALTSGRRRQYF.

The V gene is TRBV20-1, the J gene TRBJ2-1; D remains unclear. This CDR3 has 13 amino acids. The V end lost 3 bases, the J end lost 5 bases, and 11 bases lay between the germline ends. Per the germline V gene, CDR1 is DFQATT and CDR2 is SNEGSKA (reference sequence). CDR3 protein: CSASSTVNNEQFF. CDR3 sequence (DNA): TGCAGTGCTAGCTCTACTGTAAACAATGAGCAGTTCTTC.

Written as DNA, the CDR3 is TGTGCCAGCAGTAGTGGAGGCACCTACAGGGGGCAGAACACTGAAGCTTTCTTT. Translated, it gives CASSSGGTYRGQNTEAFF. The chain recombines TRBV25-1 with TRBJ1-1, with TRBD1 identical over 9 bases. J gave up 1 base and V 5 bases, and 14 bases lay outside the gene matches. Germline lookup yields CDR1 MGHDK and CDR2 SYGVNS. The CDR3 covers 18 residues.

This clonotype was counted a few times. V gene TRBV4-1 combines with J gene TRBJ2-3; 13 bases fit TRBD2. J gave up 0 bases and V 1 base, and 1 base lay outside the gene matches. This CDR3 contains 17 residues. Germline V gene sequence: CDR1 MGHRA, CDR2 YSYEKL. This CDR3 is CASSQVGLAGSTDTQYF. The CDR3, as DNA: TGCGCCAGCAGCCAAGTGGGACTAGCGGGGAGCACAGATACGCAGTATTTT.

This clonotype appeared a few times. The chain carries TRBV7-2 and TRBJ1-5, with D possibly being TRBD1 (6 bases). Germline CDR1 is SGHTA and CDR2 is FQGNSA. The CDR3 contains 14 residues. V lost 2 bases to trimming and J lost 11 bases, with 16 bases between them. The CDR3 spells CASSLPDRKWAQHF. CDR3 nucleotides: TGTGCCAGCAGCTTACCCGACAGGAAGTGGGCCCAGCATTTT.

This clonotype was seen at least ten times. This sequence joins TRBV4-2 and TRBJ2-4, with D unresolved. Trimming left V 0 bases short and J 6 bases short, with 9 bases between. The germline CDR1 and CDR2 sequences are LGHNA and YNFKEQ. This CDR3 spans 14 amino acids. DNA for the CDR3: TGTGCCAGCAGCCAAGACGCATCCATAAACATTCAGTACTTC. It yields the protein CASSQDASINIQYF.

The chain recombines TRBV20-1 with TRBJ2-5; D possibly corresponds to TRBD2 (6 bases). Germline CDR1 and CDR2: DFQATT and SNEGSKA (reference sequence). The CDR3 has 14 residues. Trimming took 8 bases from V and 4 from J, leaving 20 bases between them. The CDR3 loop reads CSSSGDAGTETQYF. CDR3 coding DNA: TGCAGTTCCTCGGGGGATGCGGGAACAGAGACCCAGTACTTC.

CDR3 sequence: CASSSLTGANTEAFF. For the CDR3, the DNA is TGTGCCAGCAGCTCGCTTACCGGGGCAAACACTGAAGCTTTCTTT. This chain joins TRBV3-1 and TRBJ1-1; a weak D match, TRBD1 (5 bases). Germline V gives CDR1 LGHDT, CDR2 YNNKEL (reference sequence). This CDR3 is built from 15 residues. V was shortened by 5 bases and J by 2 bases, with 15 bases between the two germline ends.

In this sample, this clonotype turned up a few times. The CDR3 DNA reads as TGTGCCAGCAACCGGGGGCCGTCGACTAACTATGGCTACACCTTC. It specifies CASNRGPSTNYGYTF. V gene TRBV6-1 combines with J gene TRBJ1-2; tentative D call: TRBD1 (6 bases). V was shortened by 7 bases and J by 0 bases, with 15 bases between the two germline ends. CDR1 is MNHNS and CDR2 is SASEGT in the germline V gene. The CDR3 has 15 amino acids.

The sample holds one count of this clonotype. The chain employs TRBV7-8 and TRBJ2-7; 7 positions agree with TRBD1. Germline V gene lookup returns CDR1 SGHVS and CDR2 FQNEAQ. The ends lost 5 bases at V and 2 bases at J; junction bases unmatched: 12. The CDR3 is 16 amino acids. The CDR3 region is CASSISGTASPYEQYF. The CDR3 DNA sequence: TGTGCCAGCAGCATATCCGGGACAGCCTCTCCCTACGAGCAGTACTTC. Full variable domain (outside the CDR3, taken from reference TRBV7-8 and TRBJ2-7): GAGVSQSPRYKVAKRGQDVALRCDPISGHVSLFWYQQALGQGPEFLTYFQNEAQLDKSGLPSDRFFAERPEGSVSTLKIQRTQQEDSAVYLCASSISGTASPYEQYFGPGTRLTVT.

The chain carries TRBV7-8 and TRBJ1-2, with TRBD1 matching 7 bases. The CDR3 extends over 14 amino acids. Germline V gives CDR1 SGHVS, CDR2 FQNEAQ. V trimming: 5 bases; J trimming: 7 bases; junction bases outside the gene matches: 10. The chain's CDR3 is CASSTLQGTSGYTF. CDR3 DNA sequence: TGTGCCAGCAGCACCCTACAGGGGACAAGTGGCTACACCTTC. Full variable domain (missing parts from reference TRBV7-8 and TRBJ1-2): GAGVSQSPRYKVAKRGQDVALRCDPISGHVSLFWYQQALGQGPEFLTYFQNEAQLDKSGLPSDRFFAERPEGSVSTLKIQRTQQEDSAVYLCASSTLQGTSGYTFGSGTRLTVV.

J is TRBJ2-5 and V is TRBV7-9; 9 bases match TRBD1. The J segment lost 5 bases and the V segment lost 5 bases, leaving 9 bases of the junction unmatched. Germline values: CDR1 SEHNR, CDR2 FQNEAQ (reference sequence). The CDR3 sequence is 15 residues long. The CDR3 DNA is TGTGCCAGCAGCCTTAGGGACAGGGCAGGGGAGACCCAGTACTTC. This translates into CASSLRDRAGETQYF.

Many counts were recorded for this clonotype. The rearrangement uses TRBV12-3 or TRBV12-4 and TRBJ2-3; D is unclear. V was clipped by 5 bases and J by 1 base, with 10 bases between them. CDR3 length equals 14 residues. CDR3 in amino acids: CASSPLSRTDTQYF. CDR3 nucleotide sequence: TGTGCCAGCAGTCCTCTGTCCCGCACAGATACGCAGTATTTT.

This clonotype was observed a few times. This chain joins TRBV3-1 and TRBJ2-3; TRBD2 agrees at 13 bases. CDR1 and CDR2 (germline): LGHDT, YNNKEL (reference sequence). The V gene end was trimmed by 1 base and the J gene end by 4 bases; junction bases not matched to a gene: 8. The CDR3 is 18 amino acids. CDR3 amino acids: CASSQGTSGGLGPDTQYF. CDR3 DNA: TGTGCCAGCAGCCAAGGGACTAGCGGGGGACTCGGCCCAGATACGCAGTATTTT.

This clonotype was detected a few times. The chain is built from TRBV6-5 and TRBJ2-5; D possibly corresponds to TRBD1 (6 bases). CDR3 length: 14 amino acids. Germline loops: CDR1 MNHEY, CDR2 SVGAGI. Deletions cut 0 bases from V and 4 bases from J, with 9 bases between. As DNA, the CDR3 is TGTGCCAGCAGTTACTCGAGCAGGGGAGAGACCCAGTACTTC. Its translation: CASSYSSRGETQYF.

This chain joins TRBV7-2 and TRBJ2-1; D may match TRBD1 or TRBD2 (5 bases each). The CDR3 consists of 13 residues. CDR1 and CDR2 (germline): SGHTA, FQGNSA. The V end lost 8 bases, the J end lost 12 bases, and 20 bases lay between the germline ends. The CDR3 DNA follows: TGTGCCAGCGCCGGGACGGCCGTTATAGGGCAGTTCTTC. Amino acids: CASAGTAVIGQFF.

This clonotype came up a few times. This chain uses TRBV9 with TRBJ2-1; no definite D call. Trimming took 4 bases from V and 1 from J, leaving 12 bases between them. The CDR3 loop spans 15 amino acids. CDR1 and CDR2 from the germline V gene are SGDLS and YYNGEE. The CDR3 region has the DNA TGTGCCAGCAGCCCTGGGCGGCCTTCCTACAATGAGCAGTTCTTC. Residues: CASSPGRPSYNEQFF. Filled out from reference TRBV9 and TRBJ2-1, the complete variable domain reads DSGVTQTPKHLITATGQRVTLRCSPRSGDLSVYWYQQSLDQGLQFLIQYYNGEERAKGNILERFSAQQFPDLHSELNLSSLELGDSALYFCASSPGRPSYNEQFFGPGTRLTVL.

The CDR3 DNA follows: TGTGCCAGCAGTGAACCACCGGGACAGGGAGTCTATGGCTACACCTTC. This translates into CASSEPPGQGVYGYTF. The rearrangement uses TRBV25-1 and TRBJ1-2, with TRBD1 matching 9 bases. V dropped 2 bases and J dropped 4; count of bases not matched to a gene: 8. The CDR3 loop spans 16 amino acids. Germline CDR1 and CDR2: MGHDK and SYGVNS.

This clonotype showed up just a few times. The chain carries TRBV4-1 and TRBJ2-7; no clear D gene. The CDR3 sequence is 16 residues long. The V gene's germline CDR1 is MGHRA and CDR2 YSYEKL. Trimming shortened V by 3 bases and J by 0 bases, and 15 bases separated the two germline ends. The CDR3 DNA reads TGCGCCAGCAGCCAGGCCTTTCTAGTGAGCTCCTACGAGCAGTACTTC. Its translation is CASSQAFLVSSYEQYF.

V gene TRBV5-1 combines with J gene TRBJ2-1; D perhaps matches TRBD2 (5 bases). There are 16 residues in the CDR3. The germline V gene encodes CDR1 SGHRS and CDR2 YFSETQ. With 0 bases removed from V and 7 bases from J, the gap between germline ends came to 17 bases. CDR3 region: CASSLGGGLLGNEQFF. Here the CDR3 DNA reads TGCGCCAGCAGCTTGGGAGGAGGTCTGCTTGGGAATGAGCAGTTCTTC.

This clonotype was seen only a few times. The V call is TRBV11-3, the J call TRBJ2-7; D remains unclear. Trimming cost V 0 bases and J 4 bases, with 7 bases left between them. The CDR3 consists of 13 residues. Germline lookup yields CDR1 SGHNT and CDR2 YENEEA. CDR3 protein: CASSLEDLYEQYF. CDR3 DNA sequence: TGTGCCAGCAGCTTAGAGGACCTGTACGAGCAGTACTTC.

This clonotype has just a few counts. V gene TRBV5-1 combines with J gene TRBJ2-5; no definite D call. The CDR3 loop spans 14 amino acids. Per the germline V gene, CDR1 is SGHRS and CDR2 is YFSETQ. V gave up 4 bases and J gave up 2 bases, with 12 bases separating them. For the CDR3, the DNA is TGCGCCAGCAGCCTAAGACCCCTGCAAGAGACCCAGTACTTC. Translated, it gives CASSLRPLQETQYF.

The chain uses TRBV6-5 and TRBJ1-2; 7 bases agree with TRBD1. V lost 2 bases and J lost 7; bases outside the gene matches: 4. CDR1 and CDR2 (germline): MNHEY, SVGAGI. This CDR3 has 13 amino acids. The CDR3: CASSYSQGVGYTF. The CDR3 nucleotides read TGTGCCAGCAGTTACAGTCAGGGGGTTGGCTACACCTTC.

V gene TRBV9 combines with J gene TRBJ1-3; D gene ambiguous. The CDR3 loop spans 12 amino acids. The V gene's germline CDR1 is SGDLS and CDR2 YYNGEE. V shed 7 bases and J shed 0 bases, with 5 bases lying between them. Here the CDR3 reads CASGDSGNTIYF. As DNA, the CDR3 is TGTGCCAGCGGAGACTCTGGAAACACCATATATTTT.